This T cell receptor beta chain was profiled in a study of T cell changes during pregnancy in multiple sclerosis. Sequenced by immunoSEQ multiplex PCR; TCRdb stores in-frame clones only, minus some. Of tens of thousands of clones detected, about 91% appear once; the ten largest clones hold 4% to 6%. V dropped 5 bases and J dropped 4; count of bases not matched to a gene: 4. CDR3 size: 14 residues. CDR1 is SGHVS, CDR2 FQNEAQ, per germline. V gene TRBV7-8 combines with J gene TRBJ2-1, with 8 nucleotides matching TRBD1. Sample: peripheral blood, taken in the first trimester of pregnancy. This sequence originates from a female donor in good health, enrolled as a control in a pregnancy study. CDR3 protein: CASSQGQAYNEQFF. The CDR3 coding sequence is TGTGCCAGCAGCCAGGGACAGGCTTACAATGAGCAGTTCTTC. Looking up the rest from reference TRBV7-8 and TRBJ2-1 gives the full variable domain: GAGVSQSPRYKVAKRGQDVALRCDPISGHVSLFWYQQALGQGPEFLTYFQNEAQLDKSGLPSDRFFAERPEGSVSTLKIQRTQQEDSAVYLCASSQGQAYNEQFFGPGTRLTVL.